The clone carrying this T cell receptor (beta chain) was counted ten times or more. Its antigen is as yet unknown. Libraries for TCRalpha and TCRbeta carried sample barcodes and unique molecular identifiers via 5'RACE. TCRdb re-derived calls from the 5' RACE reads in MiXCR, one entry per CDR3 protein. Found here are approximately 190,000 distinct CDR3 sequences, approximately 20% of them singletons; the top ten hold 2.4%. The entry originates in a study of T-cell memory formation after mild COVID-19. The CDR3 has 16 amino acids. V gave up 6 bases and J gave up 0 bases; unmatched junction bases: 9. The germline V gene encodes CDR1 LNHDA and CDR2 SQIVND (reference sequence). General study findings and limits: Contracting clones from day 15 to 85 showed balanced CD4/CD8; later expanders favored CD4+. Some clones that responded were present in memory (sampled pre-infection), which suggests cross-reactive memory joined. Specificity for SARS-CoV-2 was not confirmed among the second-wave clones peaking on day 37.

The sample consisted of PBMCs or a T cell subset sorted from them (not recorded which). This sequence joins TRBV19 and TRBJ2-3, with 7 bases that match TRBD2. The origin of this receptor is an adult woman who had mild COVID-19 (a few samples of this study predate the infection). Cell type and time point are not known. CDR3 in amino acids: CASSRRGGVSTDTQYF. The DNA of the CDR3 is TGTGCCAGTAGCCGCCGTGGGGGGGTTAGCACAGATACGCAGTATTTT.